This T cell receptor (beta chain) originates from a study of control samples from healthy donors and cancer patients. From germline, CDR1 is LGHDT and CDR2 YNNKEL (reference sequence). The V segment lost 4 bases and the J segment 12 bases; nucleotides outside the gene matches: 14. The CDR3 loop spans 17 amino acids. Clones were read by immunoSEQ multiplex PCR, and TCRdb kept only the in-frame ones, dropping some. The table has some 98,000 clones, roughly 84% seen once; the top ten hold approximately 38%. Sequences were obtained from PBMCs. V is TRBV3-1 (or the pseudogene TRBV3-2) and J is TRBJ2-1; 14 bases match TRBD2. This TCR was sampled from a man between 65 and 80 years old with lung cancer. CDR3 residues: CASSPRTSGGLLTRQFF. The CDR3 DNA follows: TGTGCCAGCAGCCCACGGACTAGCGGGGGGCTCCTAACTCGGCAGTTCTTC.